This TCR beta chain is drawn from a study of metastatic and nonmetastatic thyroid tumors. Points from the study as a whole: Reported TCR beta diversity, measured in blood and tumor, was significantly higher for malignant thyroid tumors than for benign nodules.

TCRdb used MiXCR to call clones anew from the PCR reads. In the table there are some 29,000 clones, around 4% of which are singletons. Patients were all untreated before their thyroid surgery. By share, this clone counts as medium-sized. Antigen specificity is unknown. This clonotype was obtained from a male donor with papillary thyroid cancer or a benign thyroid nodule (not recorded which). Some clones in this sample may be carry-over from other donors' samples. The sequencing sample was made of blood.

This CDR3 reads CASSDQGNTDTQYF. CDR3 DNA sequence: TGTGCCAGCAGTGACCAGGGGAACACAGATACGCAGTATTTT. This rearrangement joins TRBV6-4 to TRBJ2-3, with D possibly being TRBD1 (6 bases). V gave up 2 bases and J gave up 2 bases, with 8 bases separating them. Germline CDR1 MRHNA, CDR2 SNTAGT. The CDR3 runs to 14 residues.